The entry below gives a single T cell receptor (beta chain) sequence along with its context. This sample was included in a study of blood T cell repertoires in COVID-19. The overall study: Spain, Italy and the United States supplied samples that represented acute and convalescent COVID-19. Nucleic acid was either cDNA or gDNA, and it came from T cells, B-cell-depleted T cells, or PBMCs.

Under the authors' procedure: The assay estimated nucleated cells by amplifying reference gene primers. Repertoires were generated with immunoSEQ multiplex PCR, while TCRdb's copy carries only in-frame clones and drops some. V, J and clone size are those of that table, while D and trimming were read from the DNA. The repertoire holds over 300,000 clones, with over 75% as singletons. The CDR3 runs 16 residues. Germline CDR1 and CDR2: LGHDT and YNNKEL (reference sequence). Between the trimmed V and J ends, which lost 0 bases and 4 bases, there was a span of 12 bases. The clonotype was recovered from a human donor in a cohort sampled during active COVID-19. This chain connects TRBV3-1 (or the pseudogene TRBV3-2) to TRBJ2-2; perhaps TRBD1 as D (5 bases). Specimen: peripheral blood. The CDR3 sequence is CASSQEVGRVTGELFF. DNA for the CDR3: TGTGCCAGCAGCCAAGAAGTGGGCAGGGTCACCGGGGAGCTGTTTTTT.